The 30 T cell receptor beta chains below come from one sample, sequenced in a study of Ad26.COV2.S vaccination and SARS-CoV-2 variants. The treatment is: roughly 20 received Ad26.COV2.S at low or high dose, single or two shots; roughly five received placebo; per-sample allocation not given. Collection of samples fell on day 63 after the first vaccine or placebo injection. The assay was immunoSEQ multiplex PCR, and TCRdb's table has in-frame clones only and misses some. The data show 250,000 to 300,000 clones, more than 70% seen once. Sequencing was performed on peripheral blood, taken in a trial of Ad26.COV2.S vaccine versus placebo. These receptors were collected from a person aged 18-60 years who received the Ad26.COV2.S COVID-19 vaccine or a placebo.

The gene calls are TRBV29-1 and TRBJ2-7; 13 positions match TRBD2. J gave up 0 bases and V 8 bases, and 13 bases lay outside the gene matches. Germline assignment: CDR1 SQVTM and CDR2 ANQGSEA. The length of the CDR3 is 17 residues. CDR3 DNA: TGCAGCTCTCTGGGACTAGCGGGGCCAAATTTCTCCTACGAGCAGTACTTC. Protein: CSSLGLAGPNFSYEQYF.

The chain recombines TRBV4-1 with TRBJ2-7; D is possibly TRBD2 (5 bases). This CDR3 region has 14 residues. Trimming pared 5 bases from V and 1 base from J, leaving 12 bases between. Per germline, CDR1 MGHRA and CDR2 YSYEKL. This chain's CDR3 is CASSTRVISYEQYF. DNA of the CDR3: TGCGCCAGCAGCACTAGAGTTATATCCTACGAGCAGTACTTC.

The gene calls are TRBV7-2 and TRBJ2-7, with D perhaps assigned TRBD1 or TRBD2 (5 bases each). Trimming removed 2 bases at V and 2 bases at J, with 19 bases between. Germline V CDR1 and CDR2: SGHTA, FQGNSA. CDR3 length: 17 amino acids. CDR3 amino acids: CASSLIRTRDGPYEQYF. As DNA, the CDR3 is TGTGCCAGCAGCTTAATTAGGACCCGGGACGGGCCCTACGAGCAGTACTTC.

The chain recombines TRBV18 with TRBJ1-1; the match to TRBD1 covers 7 bases. V dropped 2 bases and J dropped 5; count of bases not matched to a gene: 14. There are 17 residues in the CDR3. Germline V gene sequence: CDR1 KGHSH, CDR2 LQKENI. The CDR3, as DNA: TGTGCCAGCTCACCAATGGACTTAGACAGGGTTGGGACTGAAGCTTTCTTT. Translating it yields CASSPMDLDRVGTEAFF.

V usage is TRBV30 and J usage is TRBJ1-1, with D perhaps TRBD1 (6 bases). CDR3 length: 14 residues. V dropped 0 bases and J dropped 1 base, with 9 bases sitting between them. Germline CDR1 and CDR2: GTSNPN and SVGIG (reference sequence). This CDR3 is CAWSVGTTNTEAFF. CDR3 DNA sequence: TGTGCCTGGAGTGTAGGGACAACGAACACTGAAGCTTTCTTT.

V is TRBV11-3 and J is TRBJ1-2; 7 nucleotides line up with TRBD1. The CDR3 extends over 15 amino acids. From germline, CDR1 is SGHNT and CDR2 YENEEA. V lost 6 bases, J lost 4 bases, and 11 bases stayed unmatched. The CDR3 DNA follows: TGTGCCAGCAGGGGATACCGACAGGGCGGCTATGGCTACACCTTC. Translated: CASRGYRQGGYGYTF.

The V call is TRBV2, the J call TRBJ2-3; D is possibly TRBD2 (5 bases). Germline loops: CDR1 SNHLY, CDR2 FYNNEI. V was clipped by 5 bases and J by 3 bases, with 12 bases between them. The CDR3 runs to 14 residues. The chain's CDR3 is CASSSLVPTDTQYF. The CDR3 DNA reads TGTGCCAGCAGTTCACTAGTACCGACAGATACGCAGTATTTT.

As regards this clone: Other nucleotide sequences in the sample specify the same CDR3. The V gene is TRBV10-3, the J gene TRBJ2-3; D possibly corresponds to TRBD1 (5 bases). The V gene's germline CDR1 is ENHRY and CDR2 SYGVKD. V was clipped by 9 bases and J by 0 bases, with 7 bases between them. This CDR3 comprises 12 residues. The CDR3 region is CAIQGSTDTQYF. The CDR3 coding sequence is TGTGCCATTCAGGGAAGCACAGATACGCAGTATTTT.

V is TRBV18 and J is TRBJ1-6, with 8 bases aligning to TRBD1. This CDR3 has 18 amino acids. CDR1 is KGHSH and CDR2 is LQKENI in the germline V gene. With 3 bases clipped from V and 10 bases from J, the junction kept 17 bases outside the gene matches. Here the CDR3 reads CASSPKDRDPFAGSPLHF. In DNA form, the CDR3 reads TGTGCCAGCTCACCCAAGGACAGGGATCCTTTTGCTGGGTCACCCCTCCACTTT. The variable domain in full, with the rest retrieved from reference TRBV18 and TRBJ1-6, is NAGVMQNPRHLVRRRGQEARLRCSPMKGHSHVYWYRQLPEEGLKFMVYLQKENIIDESGMPKERFSAEFPKEGPSILRIQQVVRGDSAAYFCASSPKDRDPFAGSPLHFGNGTRLTVT.

This chain connects TRBV28 to TRBJ2-7; the match to TRBD2 covers 15 bases. The CDR3 loop spans 18 amino acids. CDR1 is MDHEN and CDR2 is SYDVKM in the germline V gene. V gave up 6 bases and J gave up 3 bases; unmatched junction bases: 12. The CDR3 region is CASRSTQGLAGGVYEQYF. In DNA, the CDR3 is TGTGCCAGCAGATCGACCCAGGGACTAGCGGGAGGTGTCTACGAGCAGTACTTC.

The chain is built from TRBV7-9 and TRBJ2-1; D not resolved. Trimming removed 3 bases from V and 0 bases from J, with 9 bases in between. Germline-derived CDR1 and CDR2 are SEHNR and FQNEAQ (reference sequence). The CDR3 contains 15 residues. CDR3 loop: CASSFGRNSYNEQFF. In DNA form, the CDR3 reads TGTGCCAGCAGCTTCGGGCGGAACTCCTACAATGAGCAGTTCTTC.

The V gene is TRBV7-2, the J gene TRBJ2-7, with no clear D. CDR3 length: 11 residues. Germline CDR1 is SGHTA and CDR2 is FQGNSA. Deletions cut 3 bases from V and 6 bases from J, with 6 bases between. The CDR3 bases are TGTGCCAGCAGCTTGACGGGCGAGCAGTACTTC. Its translation is CASSLTGEQYF. The full variable domain, with the rest looked up from reference TRBV7-2 and TRBJ2-7, is GAGVSQSPSNKVTEKGKDVELRCDPISGHTALYWYRQSLGQGLEFLIYFQGNSAPDKSGLPSDRFSAERTGGSVSTLTIQRTQQEDSAVYLCASSLTGEQYFGPGTRLTVT.

The V gene is TRBV25-1, the J gene TRBJ2-4; 7 bases line up with TRBD2. The CDR3 extends over 14 amino acids. Germline loops: CDR1 MGHDK, CDR2 SYGVNS. The trim removed 3 bases at V and 6 bases at J, leaving 5 bases unmatched. This CDR3 is CASSEDGGRNIQYF. In DNA, the CDR3 is TGTGCCAGCAGTGAGGATGGCGGGAGAAACATTCAGTACTTC.

The genes are TRBV7-2 and TRBJ2-7, with a weak D call TRBD1 (6 bases). This CDR3 region has 15 residues. CDR1 and CDR2 (germline): SGHTA, FQGNSA. Trimming cost V 4 bases and J 2 bases, with 15 bases left between them. The CDR3 here is CASSYGPGATYEQYF. In DNA, the CDR3 is TGTGCCAGCAGCTACGGCCCAGGGGCAACCTACGAGCAGTACTTC.

V and J are TRBV6-1 and TRBJ1-5; 8 nucleotides match TRBD1. Germline V gene sequence: CDR1 MNHNS, CDR2 SASEGT. V lost 2 bases to trimming and J lost 4 bases; unmatched junction nucleotides: 13. This CDR3 region has 18 residues. The CDR3 is CASSERGQGILRNQPQHF. The CDR3 nucleotides read TGTGCCAGCAGTGAACGCGGACAGGGAATATTACGGAATCAGCCCCAGCATTTT.

The chain couples TRBV19 to TRBJ1-6, with unresolved D. CDR3 size: 14 residues. Germline loops: CDR1 LNHDA, CDR2 SQIVND (reference sequence). V was trimmed by 2 bases and J by 4 bases, leaving 6 bases between them. The CDR3, as DNA: TGTGCCAGTAGTATATCGGTTTATAATTCACCCCTCCACTTT. It encodes CASSISVYNSPLHF.

The chain recombines TRBV3-1 (or the pseudogene TRBV3-2) with TRBJ2-3; D might be TRBD2 (6 bases). CDR3 length: 14 amino acids. CDR1 and CDR2 (germline): LGHDT, YNNKEL (reference sequence). V lost 6 bases to trimming and J lost 0 bases, with 10 bases between them. Here the CDR3 DNA reads TGTGCCAGCAGGATTAGCGGTAGCACAGATACGCAGTATTTT. It translates to CASRISGSTDTQYF.

The chain uses TRBV19 and TRBJ1-3; the D gene is possibly TRBD1 (6 bases). The CDR3 has 15 amino acids. Per germline, CDR1 LNHDA and CDR2 SQIVND (reference sequence). Trimming stripped 6 bases from V and 2 bases from J, with 14 bases between. This CDR3 reads CASSITGSPGNTIYF. CDR3 nucleotides: TGTGCCAGTAGCATTACAGGGAGTCCTGGAAACACCATATATTTT. The variable domain in full, with the rest retrieved from reference TRBV19 and TRBJ1-3, is DGGITQSPKYLFRKEGQNVTLSCEQNLNHDAMYWYRQDPGQGLRLIYYSQIVNDFQKGDIAEGYSVSREKKESFPLTVTSAQKNPTAFYLCASSITGSPGNTIYFGEGSWLTVV.

Only one count was recorded for this clone. The gene calls are TRBV7-2 and TRBJ1-1; 9 nucleotides line up with TRBD1. The V gene's germline CDR1 is SGHTA and CDR2 FQGNSA. This CDR3 has 14 amino acids. V was pared by 5 bases and J by 7 bases, with 8 bases of the junction left unmatched. The CDR3 DNA reads TGTGCCAGCAGCACGACAGGGGGTGGTTATGAAGCTTTCTTT. This codes for CASSTTGGGYEAFF.

The table lists this clone with a few counts. The V and J genes are TRBV7-9 and TRBJ2-7; no clear D gene. V gave up 5 bases and J gave up 3 bases, with 11 bases separating them. This CDR3 has 13 residues. CDR1 is SEHNR, CDR2 FQNEAQ, per germline (reference sequence). CDR3: CASSRETVYEQYF. CDR3 coding DNA: TGTGCCAGCAGCCGCGAGACGGTCTACGAGCAGTACTTC. Together with reference TRBV7-9 and TRBJ2-7, the CDR3 gives the full variable domain: DTGVSQNPRHKITKRGQNVTFRCDPISEHNRLYWYRQTLGQGPEFLTYFQNEAQLEKSRLLSDRFSAERPKGSFSTLEIQRTEQGDSAMYLCASSRETVYEQYFGPGTRLTVT.

J is TRBJ1-2 and V is TRBV5-4, with TRBD1 matching over 7 bases. Trimming cost V 4 bases and J 1 base; bases outside gene matches: 19. The CDR3 consists of 19 residues. CDR1 SGHNT and CDR2 YYREEE come from the germline V gene (reference sequence). The CDR3 loop reads CASSPTAEVTGTFNYGYTF. The CDR3 DNA sequence: TGTGCCAGCAGCCCCACCGCGGAGGTGACAGGGACCTTTAACTATGGCTACACCTTC.

The genes are TRBV27 and TRBJ2-7, with 7 bases identical to TRBD1. V shed 6 bases and J 0 bases; nucleotides not matched to a gene: 11. From germline, CDR1 is MNHEY and CDR2 SMNVEV (reference sequence). This CDR3 region has 16 residues. The CDR3 is CASRTIGQANSYEQYF. The CDR3 DNA sequence: TGTGCCAGCAGGACCATTGGACAGGCGAACTCCTACGAGCAGTACTTC.

The chain couples TRBV27 to TRBJ2-7; 10 bases agree with TRBD1. CDR1 is MNHEY, CDR2 SMNVEV, per germline (reference sequence). CDR3 length: 14 amino acids. The J segment lost 4 bases and the V segment lost 3 bases, leaving 3 bases of the junction unmatched. CDR3 sequence (DNA): TGTGCCAGCAGTTTGACAGGGGGCTTATACGAGCAGTACTTC. As protein: CASSLTGGLYEQYF.

The chain links TRBV18 to TRBJ2-5; D not certain. The CDR3 is 15 amino acids. Trimming cost V 1 base and J 3 bases, with 12 bases left between them. CDR1 is KGHSH, CDR2 LQKENI, per germline. CDR3: CASSPRSRPEETQYF. The CDR3, as DNA: TGTGCCAGCTCACCACGGAGTCGACCAGAAGAGACCCAGTACTTC.

The chain has TRBV28 and TRBJ1-2; maybe TRBD1 (6 bases). The CDR3 runs 14 residues. Trimming took off 6 bases at V and 2 bases at J, with 13 bases between the two ends. Germline V gene sequence: CDR1 MDHEN, CDR2 SYDVKM. In nucleotides, the CDR3 is TGTGCCAGCAGGACCAGGGGTTCGAACTATGGCTACACCTTC. Translation gives CASRTRGSNYGYTF.

The rearrangement links TRBV4-3 to TRBJ1-3; D uncertain. Per germline, CDR1 LGHNA and CDR2 YSLEER. V was shortened by 0 bases and J by 4 bases, with 7 bases between the two germline ends. CDR3 length: 14 residues. The CDR3 bases are TGCGCCAGCAGCCAAGAATCGGCAGGAAACACCATATATTTT. Amino acids: CASSQESAGNTIYF.

The chain carries TRBV7-2 and TRBJ2-1; D gene uncertain. The germline gives CDR1 SGHTA, CDR2 FQGNSA. This CDR3 is built from 12 residues. Trimming left V 6 bases short and J 7 bases short, with 10 bases between. The CDR3 sequence is CASSPGGNEQFF. CDR3 bases: TGTGCCAGCAGTCCCGGTGGTAATGAGCAGTTCTTC.

The rearrangement links TRBV10-3 to TRBJ2-2; 7 bases are a match to TRBD1. Trimming took 6 bases from V and 5 from J; bases not matched to a gene: 9. The CDR3 contains 15 residues. Looked up from germline, CDR1 is ENHRY and CDR2 is SYGVKD. CDR3: CAISPDRAPTGELFF. The CDR3 region has the DNA TGTGCCATCAGCCCTGACAGGGCCCCAACCGGGGAGCTGTTTTTT.

This chain links TRBV5-6 with TRBJ1-1; D call uncertain. CDR1 SGHDT and CDR2 YYEEEE come from the germline V gene. V was trimmed by 1 base and J by 4 bases, leaving 5 bases between them. This CDR3 contains 12 residues. CDR3 nucleotides: TGTGCCAGCAGCTTGTTGAGCACTGAAGCTTTCTTT. This gives the protein CASSLLSTEAFF. Drawing the rest from reference TRBV5-6 and TRBJ1-1, the complete variable domain is DAGVTQSPTHLIKTRGQQVTLRCSPKSGHDTVSWYQQALGQGPQFIFQYYEEEERQRGNFPDRFSGHQFPNYSSELNVNALLLGDSALYLCASSLLSTEAFFGQGTRLTVV.

The V gene is TRBV30, the J gene TRBJ1-1, with D possibly matching TRBD1 (6 bases). Looked up from germline, CDR1 is GTSNPN and CDR2 is SVGIG (reference sequence). V was shortened by 1 base and J by 6 bases, with 6 bases between the two germline ends. This CDR3 has 11 amino acids. This CDR3 reads CAWSGTAEAFF. The CDR3 region has the DNA TGTGCCTGGAGTGGGACAGCTGAAGCTTTCTTT.